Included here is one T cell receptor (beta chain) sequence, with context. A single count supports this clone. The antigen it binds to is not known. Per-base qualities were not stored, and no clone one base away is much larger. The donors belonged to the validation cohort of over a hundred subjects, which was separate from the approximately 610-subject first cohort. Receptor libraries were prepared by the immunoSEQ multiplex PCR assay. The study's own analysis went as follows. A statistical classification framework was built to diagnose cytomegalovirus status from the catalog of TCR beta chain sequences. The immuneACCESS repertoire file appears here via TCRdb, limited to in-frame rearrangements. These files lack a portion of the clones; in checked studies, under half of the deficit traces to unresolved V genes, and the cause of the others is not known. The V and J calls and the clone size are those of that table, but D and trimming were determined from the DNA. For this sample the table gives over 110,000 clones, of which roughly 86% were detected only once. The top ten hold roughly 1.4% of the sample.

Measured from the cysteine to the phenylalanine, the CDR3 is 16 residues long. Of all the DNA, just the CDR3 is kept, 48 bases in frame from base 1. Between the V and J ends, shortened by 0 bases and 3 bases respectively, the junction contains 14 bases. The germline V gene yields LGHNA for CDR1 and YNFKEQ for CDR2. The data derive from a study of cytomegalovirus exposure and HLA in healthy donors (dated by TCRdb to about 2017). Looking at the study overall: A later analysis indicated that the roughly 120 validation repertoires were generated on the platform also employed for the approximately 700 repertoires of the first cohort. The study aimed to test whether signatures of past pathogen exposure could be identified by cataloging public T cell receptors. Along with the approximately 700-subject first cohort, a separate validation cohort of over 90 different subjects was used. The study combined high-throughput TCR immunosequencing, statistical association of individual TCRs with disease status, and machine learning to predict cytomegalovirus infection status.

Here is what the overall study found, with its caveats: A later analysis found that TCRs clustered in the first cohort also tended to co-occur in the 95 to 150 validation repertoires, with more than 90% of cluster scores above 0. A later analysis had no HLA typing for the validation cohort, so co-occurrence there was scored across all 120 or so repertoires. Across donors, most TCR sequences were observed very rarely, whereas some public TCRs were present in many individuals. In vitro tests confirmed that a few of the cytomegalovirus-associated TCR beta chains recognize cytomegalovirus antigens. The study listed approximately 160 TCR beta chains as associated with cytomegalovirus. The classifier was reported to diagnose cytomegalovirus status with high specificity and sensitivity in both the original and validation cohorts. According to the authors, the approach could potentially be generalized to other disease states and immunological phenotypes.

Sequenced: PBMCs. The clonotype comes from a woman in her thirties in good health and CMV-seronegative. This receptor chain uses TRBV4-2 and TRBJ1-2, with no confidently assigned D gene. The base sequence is TGTGCCAGCAGCCAAGACCTGACCGGGGTTGACTATGGCTACACCTTC. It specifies CASSQDLTGVDYGYTF.